The clone carrying this T cell receptor beta chain was found many times. Profiles of TCR beta VDJ and CDR3 were generated from a genomic DNA template. TCRdb re-derived calls from the reads in MiXCR, one entry per CDR3 protein. There are about 150,000 distinct CDR3 sequences in the sample; over 50% occur only once, and 10% to 15% lies in the top ten. All sequencing subjects had displayed CD8+CD57+ cell expansion on flow cytometry. The sample originates from a study of CD8+CD57+ T cells in acquired aplastic anemia. About the study: When averaged, DNA from sorted CD4+ and CD8+ cells came to 3.2 ug.

The V gene end was trimmed by 5 bases and the J gene end by 3 bases; junction bases not matched to a gene: 19. The length of the CDR3 is 19 residues. In germline, CDR1 is PRHDT, CDR2 FYEKMQ (reference sequence). Material: sorted CD4+, CD8+, or CD8+CD57+ T cells (not recorded which) from PBMCs. The TCR sequence derives from a human donor with aplastic anemia. V is TRBV13 and J is TRBJ2-7, with TRBD1 matching over 10 bases. In DNA, the CDR3 is TGTGCCAGCAGCCCGACCGGGACAGGGGACCCCATGAGACTCTACGAGCAGTACTTC. Translating it yields CASSPTGTGDPMRLYEQYF.